The 9 T cell receptor beta chains presented below share a single source sample, sequenced in a study of monozygotic twins with inflammatory bowel disease. No DNA is given; TCRdb re-called the 5' RACE reads and lists each CDR3 protein once. The sample has roughly 160,000 distinct CDR3 sequences, and its top ten clones hold 2.4%. Sequenced sample: blood. All receptors come from a human donor with ulcerative colitis or Crohn's disease, or a healthy co-twin of an affected twin (not recorded which).

The rearrangement joins TRBV5-1 to TRBJ2-1; TCRdb reports TRBD1, a call that lacks DNA to check it against. The CDR3 runs 16 residues. Germline CDR1 is SGHRS and CDR2 is YFSETQ. The CDR3 sequence: CASSLRGRSSYNEQFF.

The rearrangement uses TRBV12-3 or TRBV12-4 and TRBJ2-1; TCRdb lists TRBD1, though no DNA is available to test this call. The CDR3 has 16 residues. The CDR3 sequence is CASNPSGQRSYNEQFF.

The V call is TRBV12-3 or TRBV12-4, the J call TRBJ2-7. This CDR3 region has 12 residues. The CDR3 sequence is CASSSIEDEQYF.

The chain has TRBV20-1 and TRBJ2-7; with no DNA, the TCRdb D assignment of TRBD1 cannot be verified. This CDR3 comprises 11 residues. From germline, CDR1 is DFQATT and CDR2 SNEGSKA (reference sequence). Here the CDR3 reads CSARAGTEQYF.

The chain couples TRBV5-1 to TRBJ2-2; TCRdb's D call, TRBD1, is unchecked because there is no DNA. Germline loops: CDR1 SGHRS, CDR2 YFSETQ. CDR3 length equals 15 residues. The CDR3 sequence: CASSPGQQTGGELFF.

This chain connects TRBV20-1 to TRBJ2-2; TCRdb outputs TRBD1, but without DNA this stays unchecked. The CDR3 length is 15 residues. Germline V gene data show CDR1 as DFQATT and CDR2 as SNEGSKA (reference sequence). CDR3 sequence reads: CSAPSPQGGTGELFF.

This chain connects TRBV20-1 to TRBJ1-1. Germline V gene lookup returns CDR1 DFQATT and CDR2 SNEGSKA (reference sequence). The CDR3 extends over 14 amino acids. CDR3 loop: CSASKRGVNTEAFF.

The rearrangement joins TRBV6-1 to TRBJ2-7; the D gene TCRdb calls, TRBD1, cannot be checked with no DNA. The germline gives CDR1 MNHNS, CDR2 SASEGT. CDR3 length: 18 amino acids. CDR3 in amino acids: CASSRLGYGAGESYEQYF.

The CDR3 spells CASGGTALNTEAFF. This sequence joins TRBV7-6 and TRBJ1-1. Germline-derived CDR1 and CDR2 are SGHVS and FNYEAQ. This CDR3 contains 14 residues.